This T cell receptor (beta chain) was captured in a study of Siglec-9 on CD8 T cells in melanoma (dated by TCRdb to about 2019). Turning to the overall study: The study investigated Siglec-9 expression on CD8+ T cells and the role of Siglec-9 in regulating T cells in the melanoma tumor microenvironment. The paper as a whole reports these results and caveats: According to the reported findings, Siglec-9 marked and regulated a subset of effector memory CD8+ T cells that seemed to build up inside melanoma tumors.

Concerning this clone itself: Its cognate antigen has yet to be identified. The sample holds no much larger clone one base away, and base qualities are not on file.

The receptor library was made with the immunoSEQ multiplex PCR assay. TCRdb provides this immuneACCESS table in a form limited to in-frame rearrangements. Some clones are lacking; in checked studies, under half of them reflect an unresolved V gene, and why the rest are absent is not known. The sample contains approximately 35,000 clones, 84% of them found a single time. The top ten clones comprise approximately 2% of the sample. Counted from cysteine to phenylalanine, this CDR3 has 12 amino acids. Only the CDR3 part of the read is kept: 36 bases, read in frame from the first base. The germline ends are 13 bases apart after V is trimmed by 7 bases and J by 9 bases. The germline V gene supplies CDR1 SNHLY and CDR2 FYNNEI.

This receptor chain uses TRBV2 and TRBJ2-1; the D gene lacks a confident call. Sequenced material: Siglec-9- CD8+ T cells sorted from blood. In light of the paper, this sample's cell subset or site label describes: CD8 T cells lacking Siglec-9. This sequence was found in a human donor in good health. The nucleotide sequence reads as follows: TGTGCCAGCAAGTTGAGCTTCGGTGAGCAGTTCTTC. Its translation is CASKLSFGEQFF.